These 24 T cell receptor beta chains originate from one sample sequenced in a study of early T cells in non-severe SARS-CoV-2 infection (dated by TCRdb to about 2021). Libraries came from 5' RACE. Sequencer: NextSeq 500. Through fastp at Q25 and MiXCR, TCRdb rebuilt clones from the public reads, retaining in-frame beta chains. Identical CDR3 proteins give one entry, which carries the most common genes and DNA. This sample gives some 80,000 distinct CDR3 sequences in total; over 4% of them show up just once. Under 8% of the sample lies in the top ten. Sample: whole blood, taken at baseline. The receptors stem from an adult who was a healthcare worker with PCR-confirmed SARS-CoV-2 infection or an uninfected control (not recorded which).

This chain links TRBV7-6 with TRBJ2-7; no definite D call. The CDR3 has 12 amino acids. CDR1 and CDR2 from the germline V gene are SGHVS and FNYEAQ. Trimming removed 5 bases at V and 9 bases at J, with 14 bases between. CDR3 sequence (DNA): TGTGCCAGCAGCCCAGGACGGTCGGCGCAGTACTTC. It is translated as CASSPGRSAQYF. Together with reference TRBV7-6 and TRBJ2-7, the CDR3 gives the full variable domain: GAGVSQSPRYKVTKRGQDVALRCDPISGHVSLYWYRQALGQGPEFLTYFNYEAQQDKSGLPNDRFSAERPEGSISTLTIQRTEQRDSAMYRCASSPGRSAQYFGPGTRLTVT.

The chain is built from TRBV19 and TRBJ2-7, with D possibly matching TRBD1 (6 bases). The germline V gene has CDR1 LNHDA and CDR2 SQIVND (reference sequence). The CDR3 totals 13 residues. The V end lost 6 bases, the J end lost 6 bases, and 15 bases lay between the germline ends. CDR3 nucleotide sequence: TGTGCCAGTAGCCCATCAGCAGGGGCCGAGCAGTACTTC. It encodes CASSPSAGAEQYF. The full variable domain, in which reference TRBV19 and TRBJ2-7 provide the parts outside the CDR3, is DGGITQSPKYLFRKEGQNVTLSCEQNLNHDAMYWYRQDPGQGLRLIYYSQIVNDFQKGDIAEGYSVSREKKESFPLTVTSAQKNPTAFYLCASSPSAGAEQYFGPGTRLTVT.

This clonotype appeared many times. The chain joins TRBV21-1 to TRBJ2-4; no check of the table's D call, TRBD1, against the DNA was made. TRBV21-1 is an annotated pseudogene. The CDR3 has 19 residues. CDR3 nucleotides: TGTGCCAGCACCCCGCCGATTCCGGGGGCGCTAGATCCTAAAAACATTCAGTACTTC. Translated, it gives CASTPPIPGALDPKNIQYF.

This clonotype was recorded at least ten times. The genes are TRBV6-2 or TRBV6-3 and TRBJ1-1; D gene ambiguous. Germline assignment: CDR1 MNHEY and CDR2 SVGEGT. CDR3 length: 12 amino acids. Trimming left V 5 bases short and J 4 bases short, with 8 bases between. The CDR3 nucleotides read TGTGCCAGCAGTGTCGGTCCCACTGAAGCTTTCTTT. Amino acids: CASSVGPTEAFF.

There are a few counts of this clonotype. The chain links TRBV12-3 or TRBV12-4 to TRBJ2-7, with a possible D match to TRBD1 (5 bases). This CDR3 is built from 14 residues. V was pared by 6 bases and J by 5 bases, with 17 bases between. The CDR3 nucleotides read TGTGCCAGCAGCCAACGGAAGGGGTTCAACGAGCAGTACTTC. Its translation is CASSQRKGFNEQYF.

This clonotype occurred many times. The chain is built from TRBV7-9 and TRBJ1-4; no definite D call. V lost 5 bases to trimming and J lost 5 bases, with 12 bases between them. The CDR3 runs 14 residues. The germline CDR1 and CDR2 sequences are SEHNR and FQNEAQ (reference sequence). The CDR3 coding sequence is TGTGCCAGCAGCCACAATGGGGTCAATGAAAAACTGTTTTTT. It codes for CASSHNGVNEKLFF.

The CDR3: CASSPRLADYTGELFF. The CDR3 DNA reads TGCGCCAGCAGCCCTCGACTAGCGGATTACACCGGGGAGCTGTTTTTT. The rearrangement joins TRBV5-1 to TRBJ2-2; 9 bases align to TRBD2. Germline CDR1 SGHRS, CDR2 YFSETQ. The J segment lost 3 bases and the V segment lost 4 bases, leaving 7 bases of the junction unmatched. CDR3 size: 16 residues.

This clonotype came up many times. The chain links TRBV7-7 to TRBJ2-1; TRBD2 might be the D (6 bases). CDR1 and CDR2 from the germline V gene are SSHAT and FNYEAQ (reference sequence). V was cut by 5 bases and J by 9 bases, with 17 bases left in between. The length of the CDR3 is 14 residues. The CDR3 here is CASSLVEGPSEQFF. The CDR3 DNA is TGTGCCAGCAGCCTTGTGGAGGGGCCCAGTGAGCAGTTCTTC.

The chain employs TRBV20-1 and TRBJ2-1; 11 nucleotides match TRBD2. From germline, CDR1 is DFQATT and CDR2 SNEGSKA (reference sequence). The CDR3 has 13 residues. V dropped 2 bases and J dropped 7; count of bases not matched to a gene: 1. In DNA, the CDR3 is TGCAGTGCTAGACTAGCGGGAGGTAATGAGCAGTTCTTC. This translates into CSARLAGGNEQFF.

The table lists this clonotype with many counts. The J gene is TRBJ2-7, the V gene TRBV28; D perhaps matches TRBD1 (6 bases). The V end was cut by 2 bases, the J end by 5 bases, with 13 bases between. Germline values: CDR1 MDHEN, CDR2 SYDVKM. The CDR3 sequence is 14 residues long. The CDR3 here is CASSLIRGFDEQYF. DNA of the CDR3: TGTGCCAGCAGTTTAATCAGGGGCTTCGACGAGCAGTACTTC.

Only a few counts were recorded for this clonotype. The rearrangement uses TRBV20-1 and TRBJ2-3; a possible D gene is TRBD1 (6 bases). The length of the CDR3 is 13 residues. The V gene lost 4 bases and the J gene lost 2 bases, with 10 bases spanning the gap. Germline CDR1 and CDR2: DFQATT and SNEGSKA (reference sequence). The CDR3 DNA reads TGCAGTGCTACAGGGGTCTACACAGATACGCAGTATTTT. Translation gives CSATGVYTDTQYF.

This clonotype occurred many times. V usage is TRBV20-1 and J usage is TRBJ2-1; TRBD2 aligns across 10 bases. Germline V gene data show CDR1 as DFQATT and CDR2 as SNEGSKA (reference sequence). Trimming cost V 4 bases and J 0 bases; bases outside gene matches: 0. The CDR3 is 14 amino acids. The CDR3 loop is CSATSGGSYNEQFF. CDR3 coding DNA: TGCAGTGCTACTAGCGGGGGCTCCTACAATGAGCAGTTCTTC.

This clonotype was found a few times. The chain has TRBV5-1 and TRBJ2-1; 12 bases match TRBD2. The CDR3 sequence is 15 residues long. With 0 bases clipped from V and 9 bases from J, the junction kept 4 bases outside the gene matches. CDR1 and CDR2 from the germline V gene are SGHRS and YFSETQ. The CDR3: CASSLASGRAPEQFF. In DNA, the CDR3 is TGCGCCAGCAGCTTGGCTAGCGGGAGGGCCCCTGAGCAGTTCTTC.

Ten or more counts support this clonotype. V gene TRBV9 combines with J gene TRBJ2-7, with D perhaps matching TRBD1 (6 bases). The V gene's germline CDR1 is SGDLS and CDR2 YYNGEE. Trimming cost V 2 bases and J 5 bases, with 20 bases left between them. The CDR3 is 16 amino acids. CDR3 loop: CASSVRVTGILDEQYF. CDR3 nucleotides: TGTGCCAGCAGCGTCCGGGTAACAGGGATCCTGGACGAGCAGTACTTC. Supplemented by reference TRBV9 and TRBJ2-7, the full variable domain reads DSGVTQTPKHLITATGQRVTLRCSPRSGDLSVYWYQQSLDQGLQFLIQYYNGEERAKGNILERFSAQQFPDLHSELNLSSLELGDSALYFCASSVRVTGILDEQYFGPGTRLTVT.

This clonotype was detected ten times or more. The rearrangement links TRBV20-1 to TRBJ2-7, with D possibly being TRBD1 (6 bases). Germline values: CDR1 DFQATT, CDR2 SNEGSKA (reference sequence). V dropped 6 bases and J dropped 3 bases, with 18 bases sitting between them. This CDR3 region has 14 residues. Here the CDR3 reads CSAALSPQGYEQYF. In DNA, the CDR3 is TGCAGTGCGGCACTTAGCCCACAGGGCTACGAGCAGTACTTC.

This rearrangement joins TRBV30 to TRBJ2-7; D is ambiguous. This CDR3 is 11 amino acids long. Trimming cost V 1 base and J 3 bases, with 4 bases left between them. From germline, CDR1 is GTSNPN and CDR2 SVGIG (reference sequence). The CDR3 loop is CAWSGDYEQYF. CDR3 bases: TGTGCCTGGAGTGGGGACTACGAGCAGTACTTC.

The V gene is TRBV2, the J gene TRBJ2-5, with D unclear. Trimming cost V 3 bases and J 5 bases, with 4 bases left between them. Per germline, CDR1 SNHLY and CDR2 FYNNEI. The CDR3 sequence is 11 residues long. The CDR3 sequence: CASSEWETQYF. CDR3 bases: TGTGCCAGCAGTGAGTGGGAGACCCAGTACTTC.

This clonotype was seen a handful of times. The chain's CDR3 is CASSRTSNQPQHF. DNA for the CDR3: TGTGCCAGCAGCCGGACTAGCAATCAGCCCCAGCATTTT. V gene TRBV7-9 combines with J gene TRBJ1-5, with D unresolved. From germline, CDR1 is SEHNR and CDR2 FQNEAQ (reference sequence). The ends were cut back, 5 bases at V and 0 bases at J, with 5 bases in the middle. This CDR3 has 13 amino acids.

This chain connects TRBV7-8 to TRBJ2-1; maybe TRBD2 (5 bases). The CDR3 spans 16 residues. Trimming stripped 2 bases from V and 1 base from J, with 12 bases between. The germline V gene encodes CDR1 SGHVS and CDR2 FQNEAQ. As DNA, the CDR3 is TGTGCCAGCAGCTTAATTGCGGGCGCATCCTACAATGAGCAGTTCTTC. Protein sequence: CASSLIAGASYNEQFF.

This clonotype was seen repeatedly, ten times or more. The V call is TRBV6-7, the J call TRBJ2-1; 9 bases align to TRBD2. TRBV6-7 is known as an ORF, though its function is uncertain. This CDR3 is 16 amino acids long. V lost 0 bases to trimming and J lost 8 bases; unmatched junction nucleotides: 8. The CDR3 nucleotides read TGTGCCAGCAGTTACTCGAACTGCGGGAGGGCCCATGAGCAGTTCTTC. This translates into CASSYSNCGRAHEQFF.

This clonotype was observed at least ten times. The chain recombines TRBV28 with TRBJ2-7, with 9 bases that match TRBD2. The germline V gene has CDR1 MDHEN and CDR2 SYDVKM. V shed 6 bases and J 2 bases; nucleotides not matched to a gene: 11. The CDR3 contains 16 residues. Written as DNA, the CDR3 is TGTGCCAGCAGGCCCAACCAGGGACTAGCCACCTACGAGCAGTACTTC. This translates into CASRPNQGLATYEQYF.

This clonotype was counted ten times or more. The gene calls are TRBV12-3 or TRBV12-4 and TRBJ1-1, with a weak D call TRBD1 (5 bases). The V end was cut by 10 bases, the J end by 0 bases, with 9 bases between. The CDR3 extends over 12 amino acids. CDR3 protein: CATQGMNTEAFF. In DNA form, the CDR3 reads TGTGCCACCCAGGGTATGAACACTGAAGCTTTCTTT.

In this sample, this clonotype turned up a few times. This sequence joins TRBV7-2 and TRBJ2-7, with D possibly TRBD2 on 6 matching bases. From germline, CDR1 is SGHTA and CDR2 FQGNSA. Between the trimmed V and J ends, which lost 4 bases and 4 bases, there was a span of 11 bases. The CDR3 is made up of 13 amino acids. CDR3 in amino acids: CASSWTGEYEQYF. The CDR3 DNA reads TGTGCCAGCAGCTGGACGGGAGAATACGAGCAGTACTTC.

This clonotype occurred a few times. The CDR3 bases are TGTGCCAGCAGCTTAGAGCAGGGTCGGTACACTGAAGCTTTCTTT. It is translated as CASSLEQGRYTEAFF. This chain links TRBV7-2 with TRBJ1-1, with TRBD1 as a possible D gene (5 bases). Germline V CDR1 and CDR2: SGHTA, FQGNSA. This CDR3 comprises 15 residues. Trimming left V 1 base short and J 3 bases short, with 12 bases between.